This T cell receptor (beta chain) was sequenced for a study of CD4 T cells in relation to SARS-CoV-2 and coronaviruses. Study-level background: ViraFEST: approximately 10-day antigen culture of PBMCs, then TCR beta CDR3 sequencing.

The assay was immunoSEQ multiplex PCR, and TCRdb's table has in-frame clones only and misses some. The data show about 22,000 clones, roughly 80% seen once. CD4+ T cells from unexposed donors were obtained before the COVID-19 pandemic (2011-2018). The cells were cultured for roughly 11 days before CD4+ T cells were isolated. On days 3 and 7, cultures got half fresh IL-2 medium. Comments on this clone: No antigen is known for it. The junction differs from germline at one of its ends, possibly a read error.

The CDR3 is 15 amino acids. The germline CDR1 and CDR2 sequences are LNHDA and SQIVND (reference sequence). The sequencing sample was made of CD4+ T cells from PBMCs, cultured in vitro. The gene calls are TRBV19 and TRBJ2-1, with D tentatively TRBD2 (6 bases). The TCR sequence derives from a human donor in good health. The CDR3 loop reads CASSVEEGSYNEQFF. CDR3 DNA sequence: TGTGCCAGTAGTGTAGAGGAGGGCTCCTACAATGAGCAGTTCTTC.